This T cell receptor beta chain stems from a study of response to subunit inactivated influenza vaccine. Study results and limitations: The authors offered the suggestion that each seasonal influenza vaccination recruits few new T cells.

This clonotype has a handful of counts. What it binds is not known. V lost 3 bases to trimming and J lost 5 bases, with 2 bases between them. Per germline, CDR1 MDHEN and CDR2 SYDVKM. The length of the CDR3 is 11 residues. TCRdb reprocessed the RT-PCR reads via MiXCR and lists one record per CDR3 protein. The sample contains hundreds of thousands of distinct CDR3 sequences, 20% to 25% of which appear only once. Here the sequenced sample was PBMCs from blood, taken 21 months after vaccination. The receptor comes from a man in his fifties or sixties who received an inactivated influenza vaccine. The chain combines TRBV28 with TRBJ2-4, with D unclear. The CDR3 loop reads CASSLENIQYF. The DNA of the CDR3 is TGTGCCAGCAGTTTGGAAAACATTCAGTACTTC. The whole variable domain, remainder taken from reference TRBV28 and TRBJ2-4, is DVKVTQSSRYLVKRTGEKVFLECVQDMDHENMFWYRQDPGLGLRLIYFSYDVKMKEKGDIPEGYSVSREKKERFSLILESASTNQTSMYLCASSLENIQYFGAGTRLSVL.